The rows below give T cell receptor beta chains drawn from one sample of a study of human T cells and chemical hapten exposure. TCRdb processed the RACE reads anew with MiXCR; each CDR3 protein has one entry. The sample has around 40,000 distinct CDR3 sequences, about 12% seen once. The source was whole blood, collected in connection with sensitization to the hapten diphenylcyclopropenone (DPC). Receptor source: a woman aged 40 to 50 with alopecia areata. Some clones in this sample may be carry-over from other donors' samples. The CDR3 runs from the conserved cysteine through the conserved F or W. Each record gives: J gene, clone size, D gene, V gene, CDR3 DNA, CDR3 protein. D genes are given only for firm matches. Expanded clones are given a class, and other clones once, few, many or no size at all.

J gene: TRBJ1-4; clone size: many; D gene: NA; V gene: TRBV20-1; CDR3 DNA: TGCAGTGCTGGATCAGGGCCCCCGAATGAAAAACTGTTTTTT; CDR3 protein: CSAGSGPPNEKLFF
J gene: TRBJ2-7; clone size: few; D gene: NA; V gene: TRBV29-1; CDR3 DNA: TGCAGCGTTGGGGGCAGGTCGAGCTCCTACGAGCAGTACTTC; CDR3 protein: CSVGGRSSSYEQYF
J gene: TRBJ2-4; clone size: NA; D gene: TRBD2; V gene: TRBV28; CDR3 DNA: TGTGCCAGCAGCGCGTATAGCGGGGGAGAAAACATTCAGTACTTC; CDR3 protein: CASSAYSGGENIQYF
J gene: TRBJ2-5; clone size: NA; D gene: NA; V gene: TRBV28; CDR3 DNA: TGTGCCAGCAGCTCTCCGGCCCTCGGAGAGACCCAGTACTTC; CDR3 protein: CASSSPALGETQYF
J gene: TRBJ1-3; clone size: many; D gene: NA; V gene: TRBV28; CDR3 DNA: TGTGCCAGCAGCCGAGGAAACACCATATATTTT; CDR3 protein: CASSRGNTIYF
J gene: TRBJ1-5; clone size: many; D gene: NA; V gene: TRBV4-2; CDR3 DNA: TGTGCCAGCAGCCAATCCGGGGCCAGGGGCCCCCAGCCCCAGCATTTT; CDR3 protein: CASSQSGARGPQPQHF
J gene: TRBJ2-7; clone size: few; D gene: TRBD1; V gene: TRBV10-3; CDR3 DNA: TGTGCCATCAGTGTCGACAGGGACTACGAGCAGTACTTC; CDR3 protein: CAISVDRDYEQYF
J gene: TRBJ2-5; clone size: few; D gene: TRBD1; V gene: TRBV7-2; CDR3 DNA: TGTGCCAGCAGCCCGGGACAGGGGATGAGGGAGACCCAGTACTTC; CDR3 protein: CASSPGQGMRETQYF
J gene: TRBJ2-1; clone size: many; D gene: TRBD2; V gene: TRBV7-9; CDR3 DNA: TGTGCCAGCAGCCAACTAGCGGGAGTCCACAATGAGCAGTTCTTC; CDR3 protein: CASSQLAGVHNEQFF
J gene: TRBJ1-5; clone size: many; D gene: NA; V gene: TRBV10-2; CDR3 DNA: TGCGCCAGTCTGGCACGGGGTGGCAATCAGCCCCAGCATTTT; CDR3 protein: CASLARGGNQPQHF
J gene: TRBJ2-2; clone size: few; D gene: NA; V gene: TRBV20-1; CDR3 DNA: TGCAGTGCTAGGAAGGGGGGAGTCACCGGGGAGCTGTTTTTT; CDR3 protein: CSARKGGVTGELFF
J gene: TRBJ2-3; clone size: NA; D gene: NA; V gene: TRBV9; CDR3 DNA: TGTGCCAGCAGCGTACCGAGCAGCACAGATACGCAGTATTTT; CDR3 protein: CASSVPSSTDTQYF
J gene: TRBJ2-1; clone size: NA; D gene: NA; V gene: TRBV29-1; CDR3 DNA: TGCAGCGTTTTGCGGGTGTCCTACAATGAGCAGTTCTTC; CDR3 protein: CSVLRVSYNEQFF
J gene: TRBJ2-5; clone size: few; D gene: NA; V gene: TRBV29-1; CDR3 DNA: TGCAGCGTTGAAAGGGGAGCAGAGACCCAGTACTTC; CDR3 protein: CSVERGAETQYF
J gene: TRBJ2-5; clone size: NA; D gene: TRBD2; V gene: TRBV29-1; CDR3 DNA: TGCAGCGTTGAAGATCGGGGTAGCGGGAAAGCAGAGACCCAGTACTTC; CDR3 protein: CSVEDRGSGKAETQYF
J gene: TRBJ2-7; clone size: NA; D gene: NA; V gene: TRBV6-1; CDR3 DNA: TGTGCCAGCAGTGAGGATGGGTACGAGCAGTACTTC; CDR3 protein: CASSEDGYEQYF
J gene: TRBJ1-2; clone size: many; D gene: TRBD1; V gene: TRBV7-2; CDR3 DNA: TGTGCCAGCAGCCCCCGACAGGGTCCAGGGGAAAACACCTTC; CDR3 protein: CASSPRQGPGENTF
J gene: TRBJ2-7; clone size: NA; D gene: NA; V gene: TRBV28; CDR3 DNA: TGTGCCAGCAGTTTACAGCGGGACGAGCAGTACTTC; CDR3 protein: CASSLQRDEQYF
J gene: TRBJ2-5; clone size: few; D gene: NA; V gene: TRBV29-1; CDR3 DNA: TGCAGCCCTATCTTGGGAGAGACCCAGTACTTC; CDR3 protein: CSPILGETQYF
J gene: TRBJ1-1; clone size: NA; D gene: NA; V gene: TRBV29-1; CDR3 DNA: TGCAGCGTTGGGCAGACCAGGAACACTGAAGCTTTCTTT; CDR3 protein: CSVGQTRNTEAFF
J gene: TRBJ1-1; clone size: NA; D gene: NA; V gene: TRBV28; CDR3 DNA: TGTGCCACCGACAGTAACACTGAAGCTTTCTTT; CDR3 protein: CATDSNTEAFF
J gene: TRBJ2-1; clone size: NA; D gene: TRBD1; V gene: TRBV4-3; CDR3 DNA: TGCGCCAGCAGCCAAGCCGGGACAGTTTACAATGAGCAGTTCTTC; CDR3 protein: CASSQAGTVYNEQFF
J gene: TRBJ2-7; clone size: few; D gene: NA; V gene: TRBV28; CDR3 DNA: TGTGCCAGCCGCCGGGACTCCTCGGGGCAGTACTTC; CDR3 protein: CASRRDSSGQYF
J gene: TRBJ1-2; clone size: many; D gene: TRBD1; V gene: TRBV20-1; CDR3 DNA: TGCAGTGCATCATCGGACAGGGGGCGGGTCGGCTATGGCTACACCTTC; CDR3 protein: CSASSDRGRVGYGYTF
J gene: TRBJ2-1; clone size: few; D gene: NA; V gene: TRBV29-1; CDR3 DNA: TGCAGCGCCGACATTTACAATGAGCAGTTCTTC; CDR3 protein: CSADIYNEQFF
J gene: TRBJ2-7; clone size: many; D gene: NA; V gene: TRBV10-2; CDR3 DNA: TGCGCCAGCAGCTCGACACTCGAGGGCGAGCAGTACTTC; CDR3 protein: CASSSTLEGEQYF
J gene: TRBJ1-2; clone size: NA; D gene: NA; V gene: TRBV4-3; CDR3 DNA: TGCGCCAGCAGCCAAGATACAGGGTTAGGTGGCTACACCTTC; CDR3 protein: CASSQDTGLGGYTF